This paragraph reports one TCR beta chain. These data belong to a study of blood T cell repertoires in COVID-19. Looking at the study overall: The origin of the acute and convalescent COVID-19 samples was the United States, Italy and Spain. Sources were T cells, B-cell-depleted T cells, or PBMCs; the material itself was cDNA or gDNA.

Per the authors' pipeline: Amplification from reference gene primers served as the basis for estimated nucleated cell counts. Sequenced by immunoSEQ multiplex PCR; TCRdb stores in-frame clones only, minus some. That table supplies the V and J calls and clone size; D and trimming were determined from the DNA. Among 90,000 to 100,000 clones, around nine tenths were seen once, and the ten largest hold about 1.8%. The CDR3 totals 15 residues. Trimming shortened V by 3 bases and J by 5 bases, and 14 bases separated the two germline ends. The germline V gene encodes CDR1 SGDLS and CDR2 YYNGEE. V and J are TRBV9 and TRBJ1-4; D might be TRBD1 (6 bases). The sequence came from a man aged 80 or over with acute or convalescent COVID-19. Material: peripheral blood. The CDR3 sequence is CASSEGGTQNEKLFF. The CDR3 bases are TGTGCCAGCAGCGAGGGGGGGACACAAAATGAAAAACTGTTTTTT.